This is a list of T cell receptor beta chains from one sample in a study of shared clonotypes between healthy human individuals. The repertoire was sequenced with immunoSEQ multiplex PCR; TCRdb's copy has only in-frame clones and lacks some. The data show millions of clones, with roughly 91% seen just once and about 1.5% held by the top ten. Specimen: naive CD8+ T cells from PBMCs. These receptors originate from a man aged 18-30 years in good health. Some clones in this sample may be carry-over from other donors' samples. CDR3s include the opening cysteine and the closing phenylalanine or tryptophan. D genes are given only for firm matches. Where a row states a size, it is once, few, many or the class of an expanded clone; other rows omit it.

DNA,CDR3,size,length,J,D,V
TGCGCCAGCAGCCAAGATCATGTTTACTCTGGAAACACCATATATTTT,CASSQDHVYSGNTIYF,NA,16,TRBJ1-3,NA,TRBV4-3
TGTGCCAGCAGTTTATCCCTAGCGGAGACTTACGAGCAGTACTTC,CASSLSLAETYEQYF,NA,15,TRBJ2-7,TRBD2,TRBV28
TGTGCCTTCCGGCTAGCGGGAGCTCTTGAGCAGTTCTTC,CAFRLAGALEQFF,NA,13,TRBJ2-1,TRBD2,TRBV7-9
TGTGCCAGCAGTGGACAGGGGTACGAGCAGTACTTC,CASSGQGYEQYF,NA,12,TRBJ2-7,TRBD1,TRBV28
TGTGCCAGCAGGGATGGTGTCACCGGGGAGCTGTTTTTT,CASRDGVTGELFF,NA,13,TRBJ2-2,NA,TRBV6-1
TGTGCCAGCAGCCCCTGGAACACTGAAGCTTTCTTT,CASSPWNTEAFF,NA,12,TRBJ1-1,NA,TRBV7-2
TGTGCCAGCAGTTACTCCCGGACAGGGACCACAGATACGCAGTATTTT,CASSYSRTGTTDTQYF,NA,16,TRBJ2-3,TRBD1,TRBV6-5
TGTGCCAGCAGCCGCGGACCGGGGGCAAGGGGGCATCAGCCCCAGCATTTT,CASSRGPGARGHQPQHF,NA,17,TRBJ1-5,TRBD1,TRBV7-2
TGTGCCAGCAGTTTAAGGGCCCACTGGGGCGAGCAGTACTTC,CASSLRAHWGEQYF,NA,14,TRBJ2-7,NA,TRBV27
TGTGCCAGCAGCGGCGCCGGGGGGGCCAAAAACATTCAGTACTTC,CASSGAGGAKNIQYF,NA,15,TRBJ2-4,TRBD2,TRBV9
TGTGCCAGCAGCCAGCCCCAACAGAGGGTCACTGAAGCTTTCTTT,CASSQPQQRVTEAFF,NA,15,TRBJ1-1,NA,TRBV4-2
TGCAGCATCCGCGGGGGGGAGCAAGCCTACGAGCAGTACTTC,CSIRGGEQAYEQYF,NA,14,TRBJ2-7,TRBD2,TRBV29-1
TGTGCCAGCAGCCCGAACACTGGGGAGCTGTTTTTT,CASSPNTGELFF,NA,12,TRBJ2-2,NA,TRBV6-6
TGTGCCACCAGCGGACAAACTAGCGGGATCCCAGGAGAGCAGTTCTTC,CATSGQTSGIPGEQFF,NA,16,TRBJ2-1,TRBD2,TRBV15
TGCAGCGTTGAGCTCCGACAGGGCCGTAATGGCTACACCTTC,CSVELRQGRNGYTF,NA,14,TRBJ1-2,TRBD1,TRBV29-1
TGTGCCAGCAGACTTACTAGCGGGAGAATCAATGAGCAGTTCTTC,CASRLTSGRINEQFF,NA,15,TRBJ2-1,TRBD2,TRBV7-9
TGTGCCAGCAGTTACTCGACGAGCTCCTACGAGCAGTACTTC,CASSYSTSSYEQYF,NA,14,TRBJ2-7,NA,TRBV6-6
TGTGCCAGCAGTTTGCTAGCGGGAGGCACAGATACGCAGTATTTT,CASSLLAGGTDTQYF,NA,15,TRBJ2-3,TRBD2,TRBV28
TGTGCCAGCAGTGAAAAGGGGGCCTACGAGCAGTACTTC,CASSEKGAYEQYF,NA,13,TRBJ2-7,NA,TRBV6-1
TGTGCCAGCAGGGGGGGGAAGGGACAAACCAACTTTAACTCCTACAATGAGCAGTTCTTC,CASRGGKGQTNFNSYNEQFF,NA,20,TRBJ2-1,NA,TRBV28
TGTGCCAGCAGCCCGAGAGGGCCAGGGGTAACGGTCTACGAGCAGTACTTC,CASSPRGPGVTVYEQYF,NA,17,TRBJ2-7,NA,TRBV7-8
TGTGCCAGCAGTTACGCGCTCCAAGGGTACAATGAGCAGTTCTTC,CASSYALQGYNEQFF,NA,15,TRBJ2-1,NA,TRBV6-5
TGTGCCAGCAGCGTAGAGGGGACGGCCAGAACGCAGTATTTT,CASSVEGTARTQYF,NA,14,TRBJ2-3,NA,TRBV9
TGTGCCAGCAGCTTACTTACCGGGACAGGGGTTAACGAGCAGTACTTC,CASSLLTGTGVNEQYF,NA,16,TRBJ2-7,TRBD1,TRBV27
TGTGCCTGGACCGACGGGTACTACAATGAGCAGTTCTTC,CAWTDGYYNEQFF,once,13,TRBJ2-1,NA,TRBV30
TGTGCCAGCAGTTTTGTTGGGGCAGGCAATCAGCCCCAGCATTTT,CASSFVGAGNQPQHF,NA,15,TRBJ1-5,NA,TRBV27
TGTGCCAGCACTCCGCCAGGCAATAGAAACACCATATATTTT,CASTPPGNRNTIYF,NA,14,TRBJ1-3,NA,TRBV28
TGTGCCAGCAGTTTACTCCGGGACAGGGGGTACAATGAGCAGTTCTTC,CASSLLRDRGYNEQFF,NA,16,TRBJ2-1,TRBD1,TRBV28
TGCGCCAGCTCACCGGGACTAGCGCTTTCCAATGAGCAGTTCTTC,CASSPGLALSNEQFF,NA,15,TRBJ2-1,TRBD2,TRBV4-1
TGTGCCTGGAGACCAAAGTCCGGGGGTGATCGGGAGACCCAGTACTTC,CAWRPKSGGDRETQYF,once,16,TRBJ2-5,NA,TRBV30
TGTGCCAGCAGCTTCCTGCTAGCGGGAGATACGCAGTATTTT,CASSFLLAGDTQYF,once,14,TRBJ2-3,TRBD2,TRBV11-2
TGTGCCAGCAGCGCGACGGGTGGGGACACTGAAGCTTTCTTT,CASSATGGDTEAFF,NA,14,TRBJ1-1,NA,TRBV7-9
TGCGCCAGCAGCCAAGATTACGTTAGGTTCAATGAGCAGTTCTTC,CASSQDYVRFNEQFF,NA,15,TRBJ2-1,NA,TRBV4-1
TGTGCCTGGAGTCAAGGCAATCAGCCCCAGCATTTT,CAWSQGNQPQHF,NA,12,TRBJ1-5,NA,TRBV30
TGTGCCAGCAGCCCCGTAGCGGGAGGTGACGAGCAGTACTTC,CASSPVAGGDEQYF,NA,14,TRBJ2-7,TRBD2,TRBV7-2
TGTGCCAGCAGCGGGACTAGCGTCAACAATGAGCAGTTCTTC,CASSGTSVNNEQFF,NA,14,TRBJ2-1,TRBD2,TRBV14
TGTGCCAGCAGCCCCCAACCCCGGCGGGAGCAGTACTTC,CASSPQPRREQYF,once,13,TRBJ2-7,NA,TRBV9